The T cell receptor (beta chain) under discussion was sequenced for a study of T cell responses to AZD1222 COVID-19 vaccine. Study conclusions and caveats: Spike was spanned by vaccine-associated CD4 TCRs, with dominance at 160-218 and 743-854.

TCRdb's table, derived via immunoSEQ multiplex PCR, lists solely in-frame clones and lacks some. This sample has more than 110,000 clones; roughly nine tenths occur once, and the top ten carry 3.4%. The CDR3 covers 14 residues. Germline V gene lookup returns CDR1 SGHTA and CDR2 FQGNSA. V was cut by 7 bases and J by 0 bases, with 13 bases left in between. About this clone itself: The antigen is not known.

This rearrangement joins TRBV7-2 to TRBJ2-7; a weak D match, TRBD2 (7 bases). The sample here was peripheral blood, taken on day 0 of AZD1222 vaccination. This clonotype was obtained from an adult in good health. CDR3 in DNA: TGTGCCAGCACCCTGGCGGGGGCCTCCTACGAGCAGTACTTC. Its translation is CASTLAGASYEQYF.